This T cell receptor (beta chain) was captured by sequencing in a study of T cells expressing NK-cell markers. CDR1 is SEHNR and CDR2 is FQNEAQ in the germline V gene (reference sequence). The length of the CDR3 is 15 residues. Reanalyzing the 5' RACE reads, TCRdb keeps one entry per CDR3 protein, without DNA. The ten top clones account for around 4.9%, within a sample of roughly 390,000 distinct CDR3 sequences. The sequenced sample consisted of blood T cells: a sorted CD56 or NKG2C T cell subset, CD4+ or CD8+ T cells, or bulk PBMC T cells (not recorded which). The clonotype comes from a man aged 18 to 69 in good health. The chain couples TRBV7-9 to TRBJ2-3; TCRdb lists TRBD1, though no DNA is available to test this call. This CDR3 is CASSPRGGETDTQYF. Supplemented by reference TRBV7-9 and TRBJ2-3, the full variable domain reads DTGVSQNPRHKITKRGQNVTFRCDPISEHNRLYWYRQTLGQGPEFLTYFQNEAQLEKSRLLSDRFSAERPKGSFSTLEIQRTEQGDSAMYLCASSPRGGETDTQYFGPGTRLTVL.